This T cell receptor beta chain was identified during a study of shared clonotypes between healthy human individuals. Findings and caveats of the study: In a handful of donors, around 4.5% of naive CD4 clonotypes appeared in common. Generation probabilities were higher for clonotypes shared across all four sorted-subset donors than for unshared ones. Incompleteness in sorted-subset sequencing, despite large depth, was shown by rarefaction.

Several immunoSEQ plates held equal portions of the genomic DNA taken from each subset. Profiling relied on immunoSEQ multiplex PCR, and the TCRdb table lists in-frame clones only, not all of them. The sample carries some 2.1 million clones, 85% to 95% recorded once. V was clipped by 2 bases and J by 0 bases, with 10 bases between them. The CDR3 is made up of 15 amino acids. Germline V gives CDR1 SGHAT, CDR2 FQNNGV. This clone was counted a single time. The antigen remains undetermined. The V and J genes are TRBV11-2 and TRBJ1-1; D uncertain. The specimen sequenced was naive CD4+ T cells sorted from blood. This sample's subset: CD45RA+ positively selected. This receptor was obtained from a young man in good health. CDR3 amino acids: CASSLTSGVNTEAFF. In DNA, the CDR3 is TGTGCCAGCAGCTTAACGTCAGGTGTGAACACTGAAGCTTTCTTT.